The next 15 T cell receptor beta chains were all read from a single sample in a study of cytomegalovirus exposure and HLA in healthy donors. PCR used 60 Vbeta primers and 13 Jbeta primers. The data were produced by immunoSEQ multiplex PCR, yet TCRdb's version contains in-frame clones alone and is incomplete. Here the sample spans about 200,000 clones, approximately 80% being singletons. Material: PBMCs. All receptors derive from a man in his thirties or forties in good health and CMV-seronegative.

This clone was seen a single time. J is TRBJ2-2 and V is TRBV5-1; 9 bases fit TRBD1. This CDR3 comprises 15 residues. Per germline, CDR1 SGHRS and CDR2 YFSETQ. J was trimmed by 2 bases and V by 3 bases; bases with no gene match: 2. In DNA, the CDR3 is TGCGCCAGCAGCTGGGGACAGGGTAACACCGGGGAGCTGTTTTTT. Residues: CASSWGQGNTGELFF. The whole variable domain, filled in from reference TRBV5-1 and TRBJ2-2, reads KAGVTQTPRYLIKTRGQQVTLSCSPISGHRSVSWYQQTPGQGLQFLFEYFSETQRNKGNFPGRFSGRQFSNSRSEMNVSTLELGDSALYLCASSWGQGNTGELFFGEGSRLTVL.

J is TRBJ2-2 and V is TRBV6-5, with 11 positions matching TRBD2. J gave up 7 bases and V 0 bases, and 4 bases lay outside the gene matches. Germline V lookup: CDR1 MNHEY, CDR2 SVGAGI. The CDR3 totals 16 residues. In nucleotides, the CDR3 is TGTGCCAGCAGTTACTCGACTAGCGGGGTAGGCGGGGAGCTGTTTTTT. Its protein is CASSYSTSGVGGELFF.

The chain couples TRBV25-1 to TRBJ2-2, with TRBD2 matching over 9 bases. Looked up from germline, CDR1 is MGHDK and CDR2 is SYGVNS. With V trimmed by 3 bases and J by 5 bases, 10 bases remained unmatched. The CDR3 runs to 17 residues. The CDR3 coding sequence is TGTGCCAGCAGTGAGACTAGCGGACCCTTGGGAACCGGGGAGCTGTTTTTT. Amino acid sequence: CASSETSGPLGTGELFF.

This clone appeared a few times. The chain couples TRBV5-4 to TRBJ2-2, with D hard to call. V lost 4 bases and J lost 5, with 15 bases in between. CDR1 and CDR2 (germline): SGHNT, YYREEE (reference sequence). The CDR3 loop spans 15 amino acids. CDR3 coding DNA: TGTGCCAGCAGCCTAAGTAGTATAGAAACCGGGGAGCTGTTTTTT. Translated, it gives CASSLSSIETGELFF.

V and J are TRBV7-3 and TRBJ2-2; D is perhaps TRBD2 (7 bases). CDR1 SGHTA and CDR2 FQGTGA come from the germline V gene. This CDR3 comprises 16 residues. The V gene lost 5 bases and the J gene lost 4 bases, with 17 bases spanning the gap. This CDR3 reads CASSEGRGYSTGELFF. In DNA, the CDR3 is TGTGCCAGCAGCGAGGGGAGGGGGTATTCCACCGGGGAGCTGTTTTTT.

CDR3 sequence reads: CASSPSGSWETQYF. In DNA, the CDR3 is TGTGCCAGCAGCCCTAGTGGTAGCTGGGAGACCCAGTACTTC. The rearrangement joins TRBV7-3 to TRBJ2-5; D remains ambiguous. V lost 5 bases and J 5 bases, leaving 15 bases between the germline ends. The CDR3 is 14 amino acids. Germline V gives CDR1 SGHTA, CDR2 FQGTGA.

This chain uses TRBV28 with TRBJ2-7; D gene unclear. The CDR3 sequence is 13 residues long. Trimming stripped 8 bases from V and 0 bases from J, with 11 bases between. Germline values: CDR1 MDHEN, CDR2 SYDVKM. CDR3 region: CASLPAGSYEQYF. As DNA, the CDR3 is TGTGCCAGCCTTCCCGCAGGCTCCTACGAGCAGTACTTC.

V is TRBV7-2 and J is TRBJ2-5; 9 bases agree with TRBD1. After removal of 3 bases from V and 7 bases from J, the junction contained 12 bases not matched to a gene. Per the germline V gene, CDR1 is SGHTA and CDR2 is FQGNSA. This CDR3 is 16 amino acids long. CDR3 nucleotides: TGTGCCAGCAGCTTTCCACGGACAGGGGTGTCTGGGACCCAGTACTTC. It translates to CASSFPRTGVSGTQYF.

This clone has a handful of counts. The rearrangement links TRBV5-1 to TRBJ1-2, with a possible D match to TRBD1 (6 bases). Germline CDR1 and CDR2: SGHRS and YFSETQ. V lost 2 bases to trimming and J lost 7 bases, with 15 bases between them. This CDR3 is 14 amino acids long. Here the CDR3 DNA reads TGCGCCAGCAGCTTTGGACTCATAGGGGGTGGCTACACCTTC. Translated: CASSFGLIGGGYTF. Full variable domain (remainder filled in from reference TRBV5-1 and TRBJ1-2): KAGVTQTPRYLIKTRGQQVTLSCSPISGHRSVSWYQQTPGQGLQFLFEYFSETQRNKGNFPGRFSGRQFSNSRSEMNVSTLELGDSALYLCASSFGLIGGGYTFGSGTRLTVV.

V usage is TRBV28 and J usage is TRBJ2-4; maybe TRBD1 (6 bases). The CDR3 consists of 14 residues. Germline V gene data show CDR1 as MDHEN and CDR2 as SYDVKM. V was shortened by 6 bases and J by 8 bases, with 17 bases between the two germline ends. In DNA, the CDR3 is TGTGCCAGCAGCCCCTACAGGGAAGGGGACATTCAGTACTTC. It specifies CASSPYREGDIQYF. The entire variable domain, with the rest obtained from reference TRBV28 and TRBJ2-4, is as follows: DVKVTQSSRYLVKRTGEKVFLECVQDMDHENMFWYRQDPGLGLRLIYFSYDVKMKEKGDIPEGYSVSREKKERFSLILESASTNQTSMYLCASSPYREGDIQYFGAGTRLSVL.

V gene TRBV2 combines with J gene TRBJ1-2; 8 bases fit TRBD1. The CDR3 has 15 amino acids. Germline lookup yields CDR1 SNHLY and CDR2 FYNNEI. J was trimmed by 8 bases and V by 0 bases; bases with no gene match: 8. CDR3 amino acids: CASSEAGQGIEGYTF. CDR3 bases: TGTGCCAGCAGTGAAGCTGGACAGGGAATTGAGGGCTACACCTTC.

Written as DNA, the CDR3 is TGTGCCAGCAGCCCCACAGGGGGAGACTACGAGCAGTACTTC. Translating it yields CASSPTGGDYEQYF. This chain connects TRBV7-8 to TRBJ2-7; 8 bases fit TRBD1. The germline V gene has CDR1 SGHVS and CDR2 FQNEAQ. The trim removed 5 bases at V and 3 bases at J, leaving 6 bases unmatched. CDR3 length equals 14 residues.

This chain links TRBV27 with TRBJ2-5, with D perhaps matching TRBD2 (5 bases). Germline loops: CDR1 MNHEY, CDR2 SMNVEV (reference sequence). This CDR3 has 15 amino acids. The V and J ends lost 3 bases and 2 bases respectively, with 13 bases between them. CDR3 in DNA: TGTGCCAGCAGTTTCGGAGGACGGATTCAAGAGACCCAGTACTTC. Residues: CASSFGGRIQETQYF.

The chain carries TRBV5-5 and TRBJ2-1, with TRBD2 matching over 7 bases. The length of the CDR3 is 12 residues. Trimming cost V 4 bases and J 6 bases; bases outside gene matches: 1. Germline V gene sequence: CDR1 SGHKS, CDR2 YYEKEE (reference sequence). As DNA, the CDR3 is TGTGCCAGCAGCCCTAGCGGCAATGAGCAGTTCTTC. Translating it yields CASSPSGNEQFF.

The J gene is TRBJ1-2, the V gene TRBV7-9; 8 bases fit TRBD1. CDR3 length: 15 amino acids. Germline CDR1 is SEHNR and CDR2 is FQNEAQ (reference sequence). Germline trimming cut 3 bases from V and 3 bases from J; bases unmatched to any gene: 6. The CDR3 nucleotides read TGTGCCAGCAGCTTTACAGGGGGTTCCTACTATGGCTACACCTTC. Its translation: CASSFTGGSYYGYTF.